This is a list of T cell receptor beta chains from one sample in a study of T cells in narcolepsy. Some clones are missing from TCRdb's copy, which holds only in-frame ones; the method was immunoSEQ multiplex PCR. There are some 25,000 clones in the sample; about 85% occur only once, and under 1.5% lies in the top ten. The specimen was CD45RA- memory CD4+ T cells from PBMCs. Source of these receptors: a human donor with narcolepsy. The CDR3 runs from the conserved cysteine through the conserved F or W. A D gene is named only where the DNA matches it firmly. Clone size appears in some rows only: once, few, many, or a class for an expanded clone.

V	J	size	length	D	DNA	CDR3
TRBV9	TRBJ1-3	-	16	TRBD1	TGTGCCAGCAGCGTGGGACAGGGGGCCGCTGGAAACACCATATATTTT	CASSVGQGAAGNTIYF
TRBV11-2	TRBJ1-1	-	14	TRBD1	TGTGCCAGCAGCTCCGGGACAGGGAACACTGAAGCTTTCTTT	CASSSGTGNTEAFF
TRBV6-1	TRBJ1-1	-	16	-	TGTGCCAGCAGTGAGTCTAACAGAAAATCAAACACTGAAGCTTTCTTT	CASSESNRKSNTEAFF
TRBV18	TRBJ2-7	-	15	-	TGTGCCAGCTCACCAGGGGAGCAAAATACCTACGAGCAGTACTTC	CASSPGEQNTYEQYF
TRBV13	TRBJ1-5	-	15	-	TGTGCCAGCAGCTCTTCGGGGTTAGGCAATCAGCCCCAGCATTTT	CASSSSGLGNQPQHF
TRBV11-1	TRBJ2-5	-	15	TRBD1	TGTGCCAGCAGCTTAGCGACAGGGGTCCCGGAGACCCAGTACTTC	CASSLATGVPETQYF
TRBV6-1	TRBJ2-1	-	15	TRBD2	TGTGCCAGCAGTGAAGGTTCGGGGCTAGCGGGAGGAGTGTTCTTC	CASSEGSGLAGGVFF
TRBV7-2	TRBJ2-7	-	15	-	TGTGCCAGCAGCTTCCAAACAGGGATAGCCTACGAGCAGTACTTC	CASSFQTGIAYEQYF
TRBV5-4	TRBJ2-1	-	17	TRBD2	TGTGCCAGCAGCTTGTGGGGGGCGGGAGGGCCGCGGAATGAGCAGTTCTTC	CASSLWGAGGPRNEQFF
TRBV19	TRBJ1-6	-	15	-	TGTGCCAGTAGCGTATCCGGGGACTATAATTCACCCCTCCACTTT	CASSVSGDYNSPLHF
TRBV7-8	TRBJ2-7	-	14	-	TGTGCCAGCAGCCCAGGACTTTACCTCGACGAGCAGTACTTC	CASSPGLYLDEQYF
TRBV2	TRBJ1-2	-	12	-	TGTGCCAGCACCGACAGAATCTATGGCTACACCTTC	CASTDRIYGYTF
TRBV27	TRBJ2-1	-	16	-	TGTGCCAGCAGTTTATATTGGAGTAGCTCCTACAATGAGCAGTTCTTC	CASSLYWSSSYNEQFF
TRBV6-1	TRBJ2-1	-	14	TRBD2	TGTGCCATCACGGTAGGGACTAGTTCTGTTGAGCAGTTCTTC	CAITVGTSSVEQFF
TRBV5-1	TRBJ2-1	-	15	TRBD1	TGCGCCAGCAGCTTTCCAGGACAGGGCGATAATGAGCAGTTCTTC	CASSFPGQGDNEQFF
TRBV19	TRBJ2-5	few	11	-	TGTGCCAGTAATTCGGGGGAGACCCAGTACTTC	CASNSGETQYF
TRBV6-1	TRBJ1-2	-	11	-	TGTGCCAGCAGTCGGGATTATGGCTACACCTTC	CASSRDYGYTF
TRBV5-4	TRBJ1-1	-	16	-	TGTGCCAGCAGCTTGGATCAGGCGGGGATGAACACTGAAGCTTTCTTT	CASSLDQAGMNTEAFF
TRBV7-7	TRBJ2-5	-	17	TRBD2	TGTGCCAGCAGCTTGGGGGCTAGCGGGACCCAGGGGGAGACCCAGTACTTC	CASSLGASGTQGETQYF
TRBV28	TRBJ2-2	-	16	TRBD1	TGTGCCAGCAGCTTTAGGGACAGGGGTGGAACCGGGGAGCTGTTTTTT	CASSFRDRGGTGELFF
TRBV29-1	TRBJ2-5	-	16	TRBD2	TGCAGCGTCGAGGGGCTAACTAGCTCCGGGGGGGAGACCCAGTACTTC	CSVEGLTSSGGETQYF
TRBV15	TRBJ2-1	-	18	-	TGTGCCACCAGCAGAGATTACGAAGGCGACAGCTCCTACAATGAGCAGTTCTTC	CATSRDYEGDSSYNEQFF
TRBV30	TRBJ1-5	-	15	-	TGTGCCTGGAGTGGGGGAAGGGGTAGCAATCAGCCCCAGCATTTT	CAWSGGRGSNQPQHF
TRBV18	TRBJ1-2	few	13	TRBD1	TGTGCCAGCTCCGAGACAGGGTACTATGGCTACACCTTC	CASSETGYYGYTF
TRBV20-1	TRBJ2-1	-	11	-	TGCAGTGGGACTCCCTATGATGAGCAGTTCTTC	CSGTPYDEQFF
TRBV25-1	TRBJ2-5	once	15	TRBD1	TGTGCCAGCAGTGAAGAAGGACAGGGCCAAGAGACCCAGTACTTC	CASSEEGQGQETQYF
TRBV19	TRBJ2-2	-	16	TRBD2	TGTGCCAGTAGCCCCCTCAGCGGGAGAGGGACCGGGGAGCTGTTTTTT	CASSPLSGRGTGELFF
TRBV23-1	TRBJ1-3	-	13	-	TGCGCCAGCAGACTAGGGAACGGAAACACCATATATTTT	CASRLGNGNTIYF
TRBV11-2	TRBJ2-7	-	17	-	TGTGCCAGCAGCTTACCCGGGGGTGGCGTTACCTCCTACGAGCAGTACTTC	CASSLPGGGVTSYEQYF
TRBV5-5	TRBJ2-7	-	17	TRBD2	TGTGCCAGCAGCCGGGAGGCCGGAGCTAGCGGATCCTACGAGCAGTACTTC	CASSREAGASGSYEQYF
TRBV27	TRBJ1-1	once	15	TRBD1	TGTGCCAGCAGTCCCCTGGGACAGCAGAACACTGAAGCTTTCTTT	CASSPLGQQNTEAFF
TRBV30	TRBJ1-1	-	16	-	TGTGCCTGGACCCCCGCTGCCGGGACTTCAAACACTGAAGCTTTCTTT	CAWTPAAGTSNTEAFF
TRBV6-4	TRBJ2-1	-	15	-	TGTGCCAGCAGTGAATCCGGGAGACTGAAGAATGAGCAGTTCTTC	CASSESGRLKNEQFF
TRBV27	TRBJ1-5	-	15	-	TGTGCCAGCAGCCTCCAGGGGCAGAGCAATCAGCCCCAGCATTTT	CASSLQGQSNQPQHF
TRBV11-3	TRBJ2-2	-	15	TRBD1	TGTGCCAGCAGCCCACAGGGGCCGAACACCGGGGAGCTGTTTTTT	CASSPQGPNTGELFF
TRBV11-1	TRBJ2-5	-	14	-	TGTGCCAGCAGCTCCCCCCCACCGGAGGAGACCCAGTACTTC	CASSSPPPEETQYF
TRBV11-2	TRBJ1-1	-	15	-	TGTGCCAGCAGCTTTAGTACCGGGGTGAACACTGAAGCTTTCTTT	CASSFSTGVNTEAFF
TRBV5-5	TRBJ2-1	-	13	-	TGTGCCAGCAGCTCCGGTCCGGACAATGAGCAGTTCTTC	CASSSGPDNEQFF
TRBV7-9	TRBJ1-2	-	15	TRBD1	TGTGCCAGCGGAGATTCTTCGACAGGGAACTATGGCTACACCTTC	CASGDSSTGNYGYTF
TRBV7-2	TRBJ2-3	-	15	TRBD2	TGTGCCAGCAGCTTTGGCGGGAGTAGGGCAGATACGCAGTATTTT	CASSFGGSRADTQYF
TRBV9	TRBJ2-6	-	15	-	TGTGCCAGCAGCGTAGGTCCGGTGGGGGCCAACGTCCTGACTTTC	CASSVGPVGANVLTF
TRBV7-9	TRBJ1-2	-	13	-	TGTGCCAGCAGCTTTGGGGGGGTAATGGGCTACACCTTC	CASSFGGVMGYTF
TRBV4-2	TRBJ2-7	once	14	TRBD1	TGTGCCAGCAGCATCCGACAGGGTGGCTACGAGCAGTACTTC	CASSIRQGGYEQYF
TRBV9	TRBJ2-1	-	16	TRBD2	TGTGCCAGCAGCGTTTCGGGACTAACCATGACCAATGAGCAGTTCTTC	CASSVSGLTMTNEQFF
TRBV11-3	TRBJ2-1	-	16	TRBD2	TGTGCCAGCAGCCCGGGACTAGCGGGAGGGCCAGATGAGCAGTTCTTC	CASSPGLAGGPDEQFF
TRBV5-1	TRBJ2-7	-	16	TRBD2	TGCGCCAGCAGCCACGCTACAGCGGGGAGCTCCTACGAGCAGTACTTC	CASSHATAGSSYEQYF
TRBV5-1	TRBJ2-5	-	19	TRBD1	TGCGCCAGCAGCCTACTGCGGGGGACAGGGTCCGGGGGCCAAGAGACCCAGTACTTC	CASSLLRGTGSGGQETQYF
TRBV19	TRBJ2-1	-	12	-	TGTGCCAGTAGTATTGGGAGGAATGAGCAGTTCTTC	CASSIGRNEQFF
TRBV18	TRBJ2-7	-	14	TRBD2	TGTGCCAGCTCACAGACTAGCCATCGGTACGAGCAGTACTTC	CASSQTSHRYEQYF
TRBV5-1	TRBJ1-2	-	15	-	TGCGCCAGCAGCTTGGCGGGACATGAGAAAAATGGCTACACCTTC	CASSLAGHEKNGYTF
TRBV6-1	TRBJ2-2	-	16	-	TGTGCCAGCAGTGAGTTAGCAGGACATTTTCCCGGGGAGCTGTTTTTT	CASSELAGHFPGELFF
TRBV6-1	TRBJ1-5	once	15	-	TGTGCCAGCAGTATGGTGGGGCATAGCAATCAGCCCCAGCATTTT	CASSMVGHSNQPQHF
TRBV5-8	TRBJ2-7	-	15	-	TGTGCCAGCAGAGAACTGCGTTCCTCTTCCTACGAGCAGTACTTC	CASRELRSSSYEQYF
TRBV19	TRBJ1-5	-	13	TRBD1	TGTGCCAGCGAGGGGACAGGGAACCAGCCCCAGCATTTT	CASEGTGNQPQHF
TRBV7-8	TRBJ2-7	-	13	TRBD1	TGTGCCAGCAGCTTCTCACAGGGGAATGAGCAGTACTTC	CASSFSQGNEQYF
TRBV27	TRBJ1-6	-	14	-	TGTGCCAGCGGAATAAACCTAGGATTCTCACCCCTCCACTTT	CASGINLGFSPLHF
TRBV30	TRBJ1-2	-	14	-	TGTGCCTGGAGGCAAGGGGCCACTACCTATGGCTACACCTTC	CAWRQGATTYGYTF